What follows describes a single T cell receptor (beta chain). This clone appeared a few times. The antigen it recognizes is unknown. Qualities for individual bases were not recorded, and no much larger clone is one base off. The data belong to a study of blood T cell repertoires in COVID-19 (dated by TCRdb to the early 2020s). Study-level background: Collaborator samples came from the United States, Italy and Spain and covered acute and convalescent phases of COVID-19. Sample metadata almost always included a de-identified subject ID, COVID-19 status, age in years and sex. Where HLA class I and class II types were available, the types were taken from metadata supplied by the sample provider, not from assay-based typing. Samples were obtained from the ongoing ImmuneRACE study (first 160 participants) and from 1,254 subjects provided by 6 global collaborators. The material from the prospective study consisted of cDNA or gDNA derived from T cells, B-cell-depleted T cells, or PBMCs. The dataset comprised deeply sampled blood TCRbeta repertoires from subjects exposed to, actively infected with, or recovered from COVID-19. The repertoires were released in a freely available public database intended as a resource for research on the immune response to SARS-CoV-2. Findings and caveats that apply to the study as a whole: How much clinical and demographic metadata was included differed by source and by participant, and the metadata was provided uncurated.

TCRbeta CDR3 regions were amplified from genomic DNA by means of the immunoSEQ Assay, a bias-controlled multiplex PCR. The source study handled its data this way. Within the assay, amplification of reference gene primers was used to estimate how many nucleated cells each sample contained. To quantify the absolute abundance of each unique TCRbeta CDR3 rearrangement, sequence reads were collapsed and filtered. For each sample, productive Simpson clonality was calculated as the square root of Simpson's diversity index across productive rearrangements. Drawn from immuneACCESS, this table holds only the in-frame rearrangements with V and J called that TCRdb kept. Clones are partly lost; checked studies trace under half to an unresolved V gene and leave the rest unexplained. V and J calls and clone size are those listed in that table; D and trimming were worked out from the DNA. The sample records 200,000 to 250,000 clones, 86% of which are singletons. The top ten clones comprise less than 4% of the sample.

Another Seattle source contributed samples from volunteer blood donors who had recovered from COVID-19. Collaborating institutions collected whole blood in K2EDTA tubes following their own protocols. For TCRbeta analysis, collaborators shipped samples in one of three forms: frozen whole blood, isolated PBMCs, or DNA extracted from either of those sample types. The CDR3 numbers 16 residues from cysteine through phenylalanine. Only CDR3 DNA remains: 48 bases, in frame from the first base. Reading the germline V gene (reference sequence) gives CDR1 LNHDA and CDR2 SQIVND. Trimming accounts for 6 bases at V and 3 bases at J, while the number of junction bases matched to no gene is 8.

The origin of this receptor is a woman under 40 who had recovered from COVID-19. Rearrangement joined TRBV19 to TRBJ1-5; TRBD1 fits 10 bases in the junction. The sample was peripheral blood. The nucleotide sequence is TGTGCCAGTAGCCCGGGACAGGGGATTTCCAATCAGCCCCAGCATTTT. Its protein is CASSPGQGISNQPQHF.